This paragraph reports one T cell receptor (beta chain). Its antigen is currently not known. The germline V gene supplies CDR1 SGHVS and CDR2 FNYEAQ. The CDR3 covers 14 residues, taking in both the cysteine and the phenylalanine. There is no recorded DNA. The sample is drawn from a study of monozygotic twins with inflammatory bowel disease (dated by TCRdb to between 2018 and 2020). For context, the study as a whole: The complete study included 28 monozygotic twin pairs: 19 IBD-discordant Danish pairs and nine German pairs, of which four were IBD-concordant and five were IBD-discordant. Disease-associated traits were sought mainly through comparisons between IBD patients and their genetically identical healthy co-twins within discordant pairs. Each individual had, on average, about 151 000 unique TCRalpha sequences and 181 000 unique TCRbeta sequences available for analysis. Overall results and qualifications from the work: Concordant and discordant twins showed no difference in repertoire similarity, possibly because of limited statistical power. No single strong signal or clonotype linked to IBD turned up in the results, so the idea that one exists was not supported. Measured by the inverse Simpson index, TCRbeta repertoire diversity was lower in IBD patients than in their healthy co-twins. Differing immunosuppressive treatments among patients may have added background noise and inter-individual variability to the repertoires. The analysis was unable to tell different T cell subtypes apart. IBD patients shared fewer clonotypes with other individuals than healthy twins did, most markedly in patients showing signs of disease activity.

From each donor, a 2.5 ml peripheral blood sample was drawn into PAXgene tubes and stored at -80 degrees C. Without T cell sorting, total RNA was isolated from whole blood using the PAXgene blood miRNA kit on an automated QIAcube. Peripheral blood from monozygotic twin pairs who were concordant or discordant for inflammatory bowel disease underwent deep TCRalpha and TCRbeta repertoire profiling using unique molecular barcoding. Smoking habits were recorded for all twin pairs, with individuals classified as current, former or never smokers. The library was produced with 5' RACE. For each TCR library, around 4,000 ng of total RNA was used. For each sample, cDNA was synthesized in eight separate reactions using SMARTScribe reverse transcriptase. Unique molecular identifiers containing a 6-nucleotide sample barcode were introduced through template switching during cDNA synthesis. TCRalpha and TCRbeta cDNA was amplified in two nested PCRs of 16 and 9 cycles, and bead purification was carried out after each PCR. Before amplification, the cDNA was both treated with uracil DNA-glycosylase and purified with the QIAquick PCR purification kit. In the second PCR, Illumina TruSeq-compatible adapters and sample-specific barcodes were added. TapeStation and Qubit were used to check library quality and concentration, and 5 ng of each library went into the pool. Sequencing of pooled libraries was carried out on an Illumina HiSeq2500 single-index Rapid Run using 2 x 100 bp reads and custom sequencing primers. Per the authors' processing: MiGEC version 1.2.6 was used for UMI-based consensus assembly to correct PCR and sequencing errors. V(D)J alignment, clonotype assembly and CDR3 extraction were performed with MiXCR version 2.1.1. To normalise gene usage, clonotype sharing and MAIT/NKT TCR abundance, the analysis used the top 1000, 10 000 and 20 000 clonotypes per sample. Diversity was computed as the inverse Simpson index with the vegan R package after downsampling to 27 000 UMIs. Paired Mann-Whitney U tests were applied to discordant twin pairs, and Benjamini-Hochberg correction was used for multiple testing. After the reads were reprocessed by TCRdb, one entry was made per CDR3 protein sequence, with no DNA. The V and J calls were determined by TCRdb, not by the authors. The sample's records list roughly 300,000 distinct CDR3 sequences. Of the sample, roughly 5.2% is held by the ten largest clones.

Sequencing used blood. The TCR sequence derives from a human donor with ulcerative colitis or Crohn's disease, or a healthy co-twin of an affected twin (not recorded which). This sequence uses TRBV7-6 and TRBJ2-3; TCRdb lists TRBD2, though no DNA is available to test this call. The CDR3 region has the sequence CASSLWEGADTQYF.